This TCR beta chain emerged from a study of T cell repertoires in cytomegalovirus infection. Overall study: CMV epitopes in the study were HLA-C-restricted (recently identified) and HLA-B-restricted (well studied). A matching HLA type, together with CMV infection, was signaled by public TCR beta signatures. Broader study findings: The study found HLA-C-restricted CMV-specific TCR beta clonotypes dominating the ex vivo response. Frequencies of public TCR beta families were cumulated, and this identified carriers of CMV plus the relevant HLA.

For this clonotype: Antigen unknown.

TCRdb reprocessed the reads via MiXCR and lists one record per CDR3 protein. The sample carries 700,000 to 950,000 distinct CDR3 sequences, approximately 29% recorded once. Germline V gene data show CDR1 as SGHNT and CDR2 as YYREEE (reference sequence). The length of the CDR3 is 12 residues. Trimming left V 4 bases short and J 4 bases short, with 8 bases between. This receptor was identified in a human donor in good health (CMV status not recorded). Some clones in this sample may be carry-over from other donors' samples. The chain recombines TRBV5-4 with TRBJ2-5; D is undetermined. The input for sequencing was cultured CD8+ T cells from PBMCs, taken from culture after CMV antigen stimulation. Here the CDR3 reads CASSIGSETQYF. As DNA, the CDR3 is TGTGCCAGCAGCATTGGATCAGAGACCCAGTACTTC.